This entry concerns a single TCR beta chain. Healthy Caucasian individuals from Russia aged roughly 6 to 100 were enrolled as donors. A minimum of 7 million PBMCs was isolated per sample. These data come from a study of blood T cells in healthy people across ages. A second PCR, run for roughly 7 to 11 cycles, used a sample-barcoded 5' primer plus a J-beta primer mix. TCRdb itself ran the 5' RACE reads through MiXCR, one entry per CDR3 protein. The repertoire holds over 1,200,000 distinct CDR3 sequences, with roughly 64% as singletons. Germline loops: CDR1 DFQATT, CDR2 SNEGSKA (reference sequence). The ends lost 4 bases at V and 6 bases at J; junction bases unmatched: 6. CDR3 size: 13 residues.

Sequencing used blood. This sequence originates from a man between 18 and 29 years old in good health. This chain uses TRBV20-1 with TRBJ2-1; 7 positions match TRBD2. The CDR3 nucleotides are TGCAGTGCTATGGGACTACCCTCCAATGAGCAGTTCTTC. Encoded protein: CSAMGLPSNEQFF.